These T cell receptor beta chains were read from a single sample in a study of Ad26.COV2.S vaccination and SARS-CoV-2 variants. Assay: immunoSEQ multiplex PCR; the TCRdb copy retains only in-frame clones and omits some. The repertoire has roughly 400,000 clones, 90% of them found once; the top ten carry around 4.5%. The sample here was peripheral blood, taken in a trial of Ad26.COV2.S vaccine versus placebo. The receptor set was obtained from a person between 18 and 59 years old who received the Ad26.COV2.S COVID-19 vaccine or a placebo. The CDR3 runs from the conserved cysteine through the conserved F or W. D genes are given only for firm matches.

j_call: TRBJ2-1; d_call: NA; v_call: TRBV9; cdr3_aa: CASSVQNSYNEQFF; cdr3_nt: TGTGCCAGCAGCGTCCAGAACTCCTACAATGAGCAGTTCTTC
j_call: TRBJ2-1; d_call: TRBD2; v_call: TRBV28; cdr3_aa: CASSLRGLAGYNEQFF; cdr3_nt: TGTGCCAGCAGTTTACGGGGACTAGCGGGGTACAATGAGCAGTTCTTC
j_call: TRBJ1-1; d_call: NA; v_call: TRBV5-6; cdr3_aa: CASSLAGGYSEAFF; cdr3_nt: TGTGCCAGCAGCTTGGCGGGAGGGTATTCTGAAGCTTTCTTT
j_call: TRBJ2-1; d_call: TRBD2; v_call: TRBV13; cdr3_aa: CASMASGSGEQFF; cdr3_nt: TGTGCCAGCATGGCTAGCGGGAGTGGTGAGCAGTTCTTC
j_call: TRBJ2-5; d_call: NA; v_call: TRBV5-1; cdr3_aa: CASADTPRGETQYF; cdr3_nt: TGCGCCAGCGCGGACACTCCGAGGGGAGAGACCCAGTACTTC
j_call: TRBJ2-1; d_call: NA; v_call: TRBV6-6; cdr3_aa: CASSPSRNEQFF; cdr3_nt: TGTGCCAGCAGTCCCTCCCGGAATGAGCAGTTCTTC
j_call: TRBJ1-1; d_call: NA; v_call: TRBV5-5; cdr3_aa: CASSYSPGNTEAFF; cdr3_nt: TGTGCCAGCAGCTACAGTCCAGGGAACACTGAAGCTTTCTTT
j_call: TRBJ1-5; d_call: NA; v_call: TRBV11-2; cdr3_aa: CASSLSFNQPQHF; cdr3_nt: TGTGCCAGCAGCTTATCCTTCAATCAGCCCCAGCATTTT
j_call: TRBJ1-3; d_call: NA; v_call: TRBV15; cdr3_aa: CATSSQRGNTIYF; cdr3_nt: TGTGCCACCAGCTCACAGAGAGGAAACACCATATATTTT
j_call: TRBJ2-2; d_call: NA; v_call: TRBV7-9; cdr3_aa: CASSFGGELFF; cdr3_nt: TGTGCCAGCAGCTTTGGCGGGGAGCTGTTTTTT
j_call: TRBJ1-4; d_call: NA; v_call: TRBV7-9; cdr3_aa: CASSSGTASQGEKLFF; cdr3_nt: TGTGCCAGCAGCTCAGGGACCGCCAGCCAAGGGGAAAAACTGTTTTTT
j_call: TRBJ2-1; d_call: TRBD2; v_call: TRBV5-1; cdr3_aa: CASSLGGGRAYNEQFF; cdr3_nt: TGCGCCAGCAGCTTGGGAGGCGGGAGGGCCTACAATGAGCAGTTCTTC
j_call: TRBJ2-5; d_call: TRBD2; v_call: TRBV13; cdr3_aa: CASSWTSGEETQYF; cdr3_nt: TGTGCCAGCAGCTGGACTAGCGGTGAGGAGACCCAGTACTTC
j_call: TRBJ1-5; d_call: TRBD1; v_call: TRBV28; cdr3_aa: CASSGGGNNQPQHF; cdr3_nt: TGTGCCAGCAGTGGAGGGGGCAACAATCAGCCCCAGCATTTT
j_call: TRBJ2-1; d_call: TRBD2; v_call: TRBV14; cdr3_aa: CASSQPSGAYNEQFF; cdr3_nt: TGTGCCAGCAGCCAACCTAGCGGGGCATACAATGAGCAGTTCTTC
j_call: TRBJ1-6; d_call: NA; v_call: TRBV19; cdr3_aa: CASRQNNSPLHF; cdr3_nt: TGTGCCAGCAGACAGAATAATTCACCCCTCCACTTT
j_call: TRBJ2-1; d_call: TRBD2; v_call: TRBV27; cdr3_aa: CASSSTSGKNEQFF; cdr3_nt: TGTGCCAGCAGTTCAACTAGCGGGAAGAATGAGCAGTTCTTC